The source of this TCR beta chain is a study of blood T cell repertoires in COVID-19. Original methodology: Researchers report that nucleated cell counts were estimated from reference gene primer amplification. Only in-frame clones appear in the TCRdb table, and some are missing; sequencing was by immunoSEQ multiplex PCR. The D gene and trimming were derived from the DNA, and the V and J assignments and clone size from that table. This sample carries around 94,000 clones, approximately 80% of them seen once, and the ten largest clones take under 20%. The CDR3 length is 16 residues. V was clipped by 0 bases and J by 2 bases, with 14 bases between them. Per germline, CDR1 SGHAT and CDR2 FQNNGV.

The clonotype was recovered from a human donor in a cohort sampled during active COVID-19. The chain combines TRBV11-2 with TRBJ2-7, with D possibly being TRBD2 (6 bases). The sequencing input was peripheral blood. The CDR3 loop is CASSLEGGVGTYEQYF. In DNA form, the CDR3 reads TGTGCCAGCAGCTTAGAGGGGGGAGTAGGGACCTACGAGCAGTACTTC.